The 30 T cell receptor beta chains reported below all come from one sample, sequenced in a study of blood T cell repertoires in COVID-19. Produced via immunoSEQ multiplex PCR; TCRdb's table is partial and in-frame only. In the table there are tens of thousands of clones, approximately 87% of which are singletons. Sequenced: peripheral blood. These receptor sequences come from a man aged 60 to 69 with active or convalescent COVID-19.

J is TRBJ1-2 and V is TRBV6-5, with D hard to call. Germline CDR1 is MNHEY and CDR2 is SVGAGI. Trimming left V 6 bases short and J 4 bases short, with 9 bases between. The CDR3 runs to 12 residues. The DNA of the CDR3 is TGTGCCAGCAGACGCGGGAGCTATGGCTACACCTTC. Translation: CASRRGSYGYTF.

The chain uses TRBV16 and TRBJ1-2; D is unresolved. Between the trimmed V and J ends, which lost 0 bases and 3 bases, there was a span of 14 bases. There are 16 residues in the CDR3. Germline lookup yields CDR1 KGHSY and CDR2 FQNENV. CDR3 nucleotides: TGTGCCAGCAGCCAATCCCGCGGGTTCGGAGACTATGGCTACACCTTC. Translated: CASSQSRGFGDYGYTF.

This clone appeared a few times. J is TRBJ1-1 and V is TRBV27, with TRBD1 as a possible D gene (5 bases). V lost 3 bases, J lost 4 bases, and 15 bases lay in between. Germline CDR1 reads MNHEY; CDR2 reads SMNVEV (reference sequence). The CDR3 is 15 amino acids. The DNA of the CDR3 is TGTGCCAGCAGTTTCCCGCTCAGGGTCGGCACTGAAGCTTTCTTT. Protein: CASSFPLRVGTEAFF.

The chain is built from TRBV7-2 and TRBJ2-2; 8 positions agree with TRBD1. V was pared by 5 bases and J by 1 base, with 6 bases of the junction left unmatched. The CDR3 loop spans 16 amino acids. CDR1 and CDR2 from the germline V gene are SGHTA and FQGNSA. The DNA of the CDR3 is TGTGCCAGCAGCCTTGGACAGGGCGTGAACACCGGGGAGCTGTTTTTT. This gives the protein CASSLGQGVNTGELFF.

The V and J genes are TRBV9 and TRBJ2-1; TRBD2 matches 8 bases. This CDR3 has 15 amino acids. CDR1 and CDR2 from the germline V gene are SGDLS and YYNGEE. Losses at the gene ends were 1 base for V and 6 bases for J; bases not matched to a gene: 6. The CDR3, as DNA: TGTGCCAGCAGCGTAACTAGCGGATGGGTCAATGAGCAGTTCTTC. Translated, it gives CASSVTSGWVNEQFF.

The CDR3 spells CASSFEMNTEAFF. Written as DNA, the CDR3 is TGTGCCAGCAGCTTCGAGATGAACACTGAAGCTTTCTTT. V is TRBV5-4 and J is TRBJ1-1; no clear D gene. The CDR3 is 13 amino acids. Between the trimmed V and J ends, which lost 2 bases and 0 bases, there was a span of 5 bases. CDR1 and CDR2 from the germline V gene are SGHNT and YYREEE (reference sequence).

The chain couples TRBV4-1 to TRBJ1-3; 8 nucleotides agree with TRBD1. J gave up 1 base and V 1 base, and 6 bases lay outside the gene matches. CDR3 length: 17 residues. Germline V gene data show CDR1 as MGHRA and CDR2 as YSYEKL. The CDR3 DNA follows: TGCGCCAGCAGCCAAGCTTGGGACAGGAGGTCTGGAAACACCATATATTTT. Translation: CASSQAWDRRSGNTIYF.

This CDR3 reads CASSPESGSRGKAAQHF. For the CDR3, the DNA is TGTGCCAGCTCACCGGAGAGCGGGTCGAGAGGTAAGGCTGCCCAGCATTTT. This chain uses TRBV18 with TRBJ1-5; D is unresolved. The CDR3 consists of 17 residues. CDR1 KGHSH and CDR2 LQKENI come from the germline V gene. V gave up 3 bases and J gave up 11 bases, with 26 bases separating them.

The chain couples TRBV7-2 to TRBJ2-3; a possible D gene is TRBD1 (5 bases). The CDR3 contains 13 residues. V lost 6 bases to trimming and J lost 4 bases, with 11 bases between them. Germline CDR1 SGHTA, CDR2 FQGNSA. The CDR3 bases are TGTGCCAGCAGTGATCCAGGGCCAGATACGCAGTATTTT. This sequence encodes CASSDPGPDTQYF.

The V gene is TRBV5-5, the J gene TRBJ1-2; TRBD1 matches 10 bases. Germline V lookup: CDR1 SGHKS, CDR2 YYEKEE (reference sequence). CDR3 length equals 14 residues. V lost 4 bases, J lost 12 bases, and 12 bases stayed unmatched. The CDR3 reads CASSPNFGTGVDTF. CDR3 DNA sequence: TGTGCCAGCAGCCCAAACTTCGGGACAGGGGTTGACACCTTC.

The rearrangement links TRBV19 to TRBJ2-4; no reliable D call. This CDR3 spans 16 amino acids. The germline V gene has CDR1 LNHDA and CDR2 SQIVND (reference sequence). The V gene lost 7 bases and the J gene lost 1 base, with 17 bases spanning the gap. The CDR3 is CASMVAGPAAKNIQYF. The DNA of the CDR3 is TGTGCCAGTATGGTGGCAGGCCCGGCGGCCAAAAACATTCAGTACTTC.

The chain has TRBV4-1 and TRBJ1-5; D uncertain. The CDR3 is 17 residues long. In germline, CDR1 is MGHRA, CDR2 YSYEKL. V lost 0 bases to trimming and J lost 6 bases, with 18 bases between them. CDR3 DNA: TGCGCCAGCAGCCAAGACCCCCCCTCGGCTGGAGGTCAGCCCCAGCATTTT. Its protein is CASSQDPPSAGGQPQHF.

This chain joins TRBV19 and TRBJ1-5, with a tentative D call TRBD1 (6 bases). Germline V lookup: CDR1 LNHDA, CDR2 SQIVND (reference sequence). The CDR3 is 13 residues long. Trimming took off 5 bases at V and 5 bases at J, with 10 bases between the two ends. CDR3 loop: CASSYRQDQPQHF. Written as DNA, the CDR3 is TGTGCCAGTAGTTACCGACAGGATCAGCCCCAGCATTTT.

The gene calls are TRBV3-1 (or the pseudogene TRBV3-2) and TRBJ2-1; D is perhaps TRBD2 (6 bases). CDR3 length: 16 amino acids. The germline V gene has CDR1 LGHDT and CDR2 YNNKEL (reference sequence). V lost 5 bases and J 6 bases, leaving 20 bases between the germline ends. CDR3 region: CASSLVSGTPRNEQFF. The CDR3 bases are TGTGCCAGCAGCTTGGTCTCCGGGACTCCCCGCAATGAGCAGTTCTTC.

J is TRBJ2-3 and V is TRBV19; the D gene is possibly TRBD1 (6 bases). This CDR3 has 17 residues. Trimming shortened V by 3 bases and J by 7 bases, and 23 bases separated the two germline ends. From germline, CDR1 is LNHDA and CDR2 SQIVND (reference sequence). The CDR3 nucleotides are TGTGCCAGTAGTATCGCATTGCAGGGGTCCTTGAGGAATACGCAGTATTTT. It encodes CASSIALQGSLRNTQYF.

The chain uses TRBV9 and TRBJ1-1; tentatively, D is TRBD1 (5 bases). Germline assignment: CDR1 SGDLS and CDR2 YYNGEE. Trimming pared 5 bases from V and 1 base from J, leaving 12 bases between. CDR3 length: 14 residues. CDR3 coding DNA: TGTGCCAGCAGTCCGGGGGGACCGAACACTGAAGCTTTCTTT. Protein product: CASSPGGPNTEAFF.

This clone was counted between two and nine times. The chain joins TRBV23-1 to TRBJ2-7, with D maybe TRBD1 (6 bases). TRBV23-1 is filed as an ORF, its function uncertain. This CDR3 has 16 amino acids. Between the trimmed V and J ends, which lost 2 bases and 2 bases, there was a span of 16 bases. DNA of the CDR3: TGCGCCAGCAGTCAACCGACGACAGGTTCGACCTACGAGCAGTACTTC. It encodes CASSQPTTGSTYEQYF.

In its sample, this clone was seen once. The gene calls are TRBV18 and TRBJ1-6, with 7 bases aligning to TRBD1. The CDR3 spans 15 residues. From germline, CDR1 is KGHSH and CDR2 LQKENI. V was pared by 0 bases and J by 9 bases, with 5 bases of the junction left unmatched. In DNA, the CDR3 is TGTGCCAGCTCACCACCCACAGGGGACGGTTCACCCCTCCACTTT. As protein: CASSPPTGDGSPLHF. Looking up the rest from reference TRBV18 and TRBJ1-6 gives the full variable domain: NAGVMQNPRHLVRRRGQEARLRCSPMKGHSHVYWYRQLPEEGLKFMVYLQKENIIDESGMPKERFSAEFPKEGPSILRIQQVVRGDSAAYFCASSPPTGDGSPLHFGNGTRLTVT.

This chain joins TRBV9 and TRBJ1-2, with 7 bases matching TRBD1. V dropped 0 bases and J dropped 5; count of bases not matched to a gene: 10. CDR1 and CDR2 (germline): SGDLS, YYNGEE. The CDR3 runs 16 residues. CDR3 in DNA: TGTGCCAGCAGCGTAGCTCCTAAGGCAGGGGGGTATGGCTACACCTTC. Translation gives CASSVAPKAGGYGYTF. The full variable domain, with the rest looked up from reference TRBV9 and TRBJ1-2, is DSGVTQTPKHLITATGQRVTLRCSPRSGDLSVYWYQQSLDQGLQFLIQYYNGEERAKGNILERFSAQQFPDLHSELNLSSLELGDSALYFCASSVAPKAGGYGYTFGSGTRLTVV.

The rearrangement links TRBV7-2 to TRBJ1-1; 9 nucleotides line up with TRBD1. Germline-derived CDR1 and CDR2 are SGHTA and FQGNSA. V trimming: 1 base; J trimming: 5 bases; junction bases outside the gene matches: 5. This CDR3 is 15 amino acids long. The CDR3 is CASSLEDRGGTEAFF. CDR3 nucleotide sequence: TGTGCCAGCAGCTTAGAGGACAGGGGTGGGACTGAAGCTTTCTTT.

The rearrangement joins TRBV29-1 to TRBJ2-5; TRBD2 matches at 9 bases. The CDR3 length is 15 residues. Per germline, CDR1 SQVTM and CDR2 ANQGSEA. J was trimmed by 4 bases and V by 2 bases; bases with no gene match: 8. CDR3 bases: TGCAGCGTTGAATCTAAGGGACTAGCAGGAGAGACCCAGTACTTC. Translated, it gives CSVESKGLAGETQYF. Filled out from reference TRBV29-1 and TRBJ2-5, the complete variable domain reads SAVISQKPSRDICQRGTSLTIQCQVDSQVTMMFWYRQQPGQSLTLIATANQGSEATYESGFVIDKFPISRPNLTFSTLTVSNMSPEDSSIYLCSVESKGLAGETQYFGPGTRLLVL.

The J gene is TRBJ2-7, the V gene TRBV6-5; D might be TRBD1 (6 bases). Germline CDR1 and CDR2: MNHEY and SVGAGI. Trimming left V 6 bases short and J 2 bases short, with 11 bases between. This CDR3 spans 13 amino acids. Written as DNA, the CDR3 is TGTGCCAGCAGCCTACAGGGTCCCTACGAGCAGTACTTC. It encodes CASSLQGPYEQYF.

V is TRBV19 and J is TRBJ1-5; D is ambiguous. CDR1 is LNHDA, CDR2 SQIVND, per germline (reference sequence). The V and J ends lost 1 base and 7 bases respectively, with 8 bases between them. The CDR3 loop spans 13 amino acids. Here the CDR3 DNA reads TGTGCCAGTAGTATAGGTAGTCACCAGCCCCAGCATTTT. Protein: CASSIGSHQPQHF.

This clone came up a few times. CDR3 region: CASSNTGSNQPQHF. The CDR3 region has the DNA TGTGCCAGCAGTAACACAGGGAGCAATCAGCCCCAGCATTTT. The chain carries TRBV5-4 and TRBJ1-5; perhaps TRBD1 as D (6 bases). Germline values: CDR1 SGHNT, CDR2 YYREEE (reference sequence). Trimming cost V 5 bases and J 1 base, with 10 bases left between them. This CDR3 spans 14 amino acids.

The chain has TRBV28 and TRBJ1-6; D might be TRBD1 (5 bases). Trimming pared 8 bases from V and 4 bases from J, leaving 9 bases between. Germline V CDR1 and CDR2: MDHEN, SYDVKM. The CDR3 has 13 amino acids. DNA for the CDR3: TGTGCCAGCGGGGGAGGATATAATTCACCCCTCCACTTT. It is translated as CASGGGYNSPLHF.

The CDR3: CASRTIKEWEETQYF. CDR3 coding DNA: TGTGCCAGCAGAACCATTAAGGAGTGGGAAGAGACCCAGTACTTC. This rearrangement joins TRBV5-6 to TRBJ2-5; D is uncertain. V lost 5 bases to trimming and J lost 3 bases, with 17 bases between them. CDR3 length: 15 amino acids. Germline V gene data show CDR1 as SGHDT and CDR2 as YYEEEE. Together with reference TRBV5-6 and TRBJ2-5, the CDR3 gives the full variable domain: DAGVTQSPTHLIKTRGQQVTLRCSPKSGHDTVSWYQQALGQGPQFIFQYYEEEERQRGNFPDRFSGHQFPNYSSELNVNALLLGDSALYLCASRTIKEWEETQYFGPGTRLLVL.

The rearrangement joins TRBV3-1 (or the pseudogene TRBV3-2) to TRBJ2-1; 7 bases map to TRBD1. The CDR3 covers 12 residues. Looked up from germline, CDR1 is LGHDT and CDR2 is YNNKEL (reference sequence). V dropped 3 bases and J dropped 15; count of bases not matched to a gene: 8. The CDR3 sequence: CASSQTGTFWFF. DNA for the CDR3: TGTGCCAGCAGCCAGACAGGGACGTTTTGGTTCTTC.

The DNA for the CDR3 is TGTGCCAGCCACCGTGGAGGGTCTAATGGCTACACCTTC. The encoded protein is CASHRGGSNGYTF. The genes are TRBV9 and TRBJ1-2; D uncertain. This CDR3 region has 13 residues. Trimming removed 7 bases at V and 6 bases at J, with 16 bases between. Per germline, CDR1 SGDLS and CDR2 YYNGEE.

The chain uses TRBV7-2 and TRBJ1-1; D is uncertain. CDR1 and CDR2 (germline): SGHTA, FQGNSA. The CDR3 covers 15 residues. V lost 2 bases to trimming and J lost 2 bases, with 12 bases between them. CDR3 in amino acids: CASSLSPLQNTEAFF. The DNA of the CDR3 is TGTGCCAGCAGCTTAAGCCCGCTTCAAAACACTGAAGCTTTCTTT.

This chain uses TRBV7-8 with TRBJ2-3; TRBD1 matches at 11 bases. This CDR3 spans 15 amino acids. Germline V gene lookup returns CDR1 SGHVS and CDR2 FQNEAQ. V shed 6 bases and J 7 bases; nucleotides not matched to a gene: 9. In DNA, the CDR3 is TGTGCCAGCAGTTCTAGGACAGGGGGCGCATATACGCAGTATTTT. Protein product: CASSSRTGGAYTQYF.